What follows are 5 T cell receptor beta chains derived from one specimen sequenced in a study of identical twins. TCRdb re-analysed the 5' RACE reads in MiXCR, keeping a single row per CDR3 protein. The table lists hundreds of thousands of distinct CDR3 sequences, about 14% of them singletons. The sample taken for sequencing was memory (CD45RO+) T cells sorted from blood. These TCRs come from a young woman in good health.

This clonotype was recorded at least ten times. The gene calls are TRBV6-2 or TRBV6-3 and TRBJ2-7; 8 bases agree with TRBD2. The CDR3 length is 15 residues. From germline, CDR1 is MNHEY and CDR2 SVGEGT. Trimming cost V 5 bases and J 3 bases; bases outside gene matches: 9. CDR3 in DNA: TGTGCCAGCAGTCCCATTGGGGCGGGAGGCTACGAGCAGTACTTC. It translates to CASSPIGAGGYEQYF.

V and J are TRBV19 and TRBJ1-5; no firm D call. Germline V gene sequence: CDR1 LNHDA, CDR2 SQIVND (reference sequence). CDR3 length: 14 amino acids. V was shortened by 10 bases and J by 4 bases, with 17 bases between the two germline ends. The CDR3 DNA reads TGTGCCACTAGGTACCCCGGGAGAAATCAGCCCCAGCATTTT. It is translated as CATRYPGRNQPQHF.

This clonotype came up many times. This sequence joins TRBV7-7 and TRBJ2-1; TRBD2 might be the D (5 bases). Trimming stripped 5 bases from V and 8 bases from J, with 16 bases between. Germline V CDR1 and CDR2: SSHAT, FNYEAQ (reference sequence). This CDR3 comprises 14 residues. The CDR3 DNA is TGTGCCAGCAGCCTCACTACTAGGGCGGATGAGCAGTTCTTC. This gives the protein CASSLTTRADEQFF.

J is TRBJ2-2 and V is TRBV5-3; D may be TRBD1 or TRBD2 (6 bases each). TRBV5-3 is placed among ORFs of uncertain function. CDR3 length equals 14 residues. Trimming shortened V by 9 bases and J by 3 bases, and 15 bases separated the two germline ends. In nucleotides, the CDR3 is TGTGCCATCAGCTTTGGGGGGCACACCGGGGAGCTGTTTTTT. This gives the protein CAISFGGHTGELFF.

This rearrangement joins TRBV20-1 to TRBJ2-1; TRBD2 matches 8 bases. The J segment lost 8 bases and the V segment lost 3 bases, leaving 12 bases of the junction unmatched. The germline V gene encodes CDR1 DFQATT and CDR2 SNEGSKA (reference sequence). The CDR3 consists of 15 residues. The CDR3: CSASFSGGTHDEQFF. For the CDR3, the DNA is TGCAGTGCTAGTTTCAGCGGGGGTACCCACGATGAGCAGTTCTTC.